This TCR beta chain was documented in a study of T cell repertoires in cytomegalovirus infection. Across the whole study: CMV infection together with matching HLA type was indicated by public TCR beta signatures.

As for this clonotype: Its matching antigen is unknown. A much larger clone lies one base from this, so it may be a read error.

Whole-study results and caveats: It was HLA-C-restricted CMV-specific TCR beta clonotypes that dominated the response ex vivo. Cumulative public TCR beta family frequency identified carriers of CMV plus the relevant HLA.

TCRdb ran MiXCR on the reads and lists one entry per CDR3 protein. Of around 200,000 distinct CDR3 sequences listed, about 39% are singletons. Germline V lookup: CDR1 MNHEY, CDR2 SMNVEV (reference sequence). V lost 8 bases to trimming and J lost 5 bases; unmatched junction nucleotides: 14. The CDR3 totals 16 residues. This clonotype was obtained from a human donor in good health (CMV status not recorded). Some clones in this sample may be carry-over from other donors' samples. This sequence joins TRBV27 and TRBJ1-5, with 8 positions matching TRBD1. Specimen: CD8+ T cells from cultured PBMCs, collected from culture after CMV antigen stimulation. The CDR3 sequence: CASGLRGRLGDQPQHF. In DNA, the CDR3 is TGTGCCAGCGGTCTCAGGGGGCGCCTCGGAGATCAGCCCCAGCATTTT.